The 17 T cell receptor beta chains presented below share a single source sample, sequenced in a study of graft-versus-host responses after intestinal transplantation. These receptors' antigens are unknown. Generated by immunoSEQ multiplex PCR, the TCRdb table keeps only in-frame clones and is missing some. Of over 70,000 clones in the sample, 90% were seen once. Sequencing was performed on unstimulated CD8+ T cells sorted from spleen or lymph node cells, taken before transplant. The source of these receptors is a human donor who was the organ donor for an intestinal transplant.

The chain links TRBV7-9 to TRBJ1-2; TRBD1 matches at 8 bases. From germline, CDR1 is SEHNR and CDR2 FQNEAQ (reference sequence). This CDR3 is 17 amino acids long. V dropped 5 bases and J dropped 4; count of bases not matched to a gene: 15. CDR3: CASSHDADRAYAYGYTF. CDR3 DNA sequence: TGTGCCAGCAGCCATGACGCGGACAGGGCGTACGCCTATGGCTACACCTTC.

CDR3 nucleotide sequence: TGCGCCAGCAGCCAAGAAGGCGGCAGGGGAGACTATGGCTACACCTTC. Translating it yields CASSQEGGRGDYGYTF. The J gene is TRBJ1-2, the V gene TRBV4-1; a weak D match, TRBD1 (6 bases). V was cut by 0 bases and J by 3 bases, with 14 bases left in between. The CDR3 has 16 residues. Germline values: CDR1 MGHRA, CDR2 YSYEKL.

A word on this clone: Different DNA sequences within this sample yield the same CDR3. This sequence joins TRBV2 and TRBJ1-5; TRBD1 is a possible D gene (6 bases). Germline loops: CDR1 SNHLY, CDR2 FYNNEI. The CDR3 is made up of 18 amino acids. Trimming took off 0 bases at V and 2 bases at J, with 17 bases between the two ends. The CDR3 region has the DNA TGTGCCAGCAGTGAAGCACGTGGGGGGGCAGGGGGCAATCAGCCCCAGCATTTT. Its translation: CASSEARGGAGGNQPQHF. The full variable domain, with the rest looked up from reference TRBV2 and TRBJ1-5, is EPEVTQTPSHQVTQMGQEVILRCVPISNHLYFYWYRQILGQKVEFLVSFYNNEISEKSEIFDDQFSVERPDGSNFTLKIRSTKLEDSAMYFCASSEARGGAGGNQPQHFGDGTRLSIL.

CDR3 protein: CATSGSYSASTDTQYF. The CDR3 DNA is TGTGCCACCAGCGGGTCTTACAGTGCTAGCACAGATACGCAGTATTTT. V is TRBV15 and J is TRBJ2-3; no clear D. The ends were cut back, 5 bases at V and 0 bases at J, with 15 bases in the middle. CDR3 size: 16 residues. Germline values: CDR1 LNHNV, CDR2 YYDKDF (reference sequence).

V usage is TRBV27 and J usage is TRBJ1-2; perhaps TRBD1 as D (5 bases). CDR1 and CDR2 from the germline V gene are MNHEY and SMNVEV (reference sequence). The V end was cut by 2 bases, the J end by 7 bases, with 14 bases between. The CDR3 has 14 amino acids. DNA for the CDR3: TGTGCCAGCAGTTTAATCCCGGGGGGACGTGGCTACACCTTC. It is translated as CASSLIPGGRGYTF.

This rearrangement joins TRBV19 to TRBJ2-1; 8 nucleotides line up with TRBD1. Germline V lookup: CDR1 LNHDA, CDR2 SQIVND (reference sequence). The V segment lost 5 bases and the J segment 15 bases; nucleotides outside the gene matches: 21. The CDR3 has 16 amino acids. The CDR3 here is CASSYSAGGFSIGLFF. CDR3 DNA: TGTGCCAGTAGTTATTCCGCAGGGGGCTTTTCCATCGGTCTGTTCTTC.

CDR3 sequence: CATQPTGLGDTIYF. CDR3 DNA: TGTGCCACCCAACCCACAGGGCTCGGAGACACCATATATTTT. The chain couples TRBV28 to TRBJ1-3; D might be TRBD1 (6 bases). Trimming removed 10 bases from V and 8 bases from J, with 21 bases in between. The CDR3 has 14 amino acids. Germline-derived CDR1 and CDR2 are MDHEN and SYDVKM.

The gene calls are TRBV4-3 and TRBJ2-1; 9 bases agree with TRBD2. Germline V lookup: CDR1 LGHNA, CDR2 YSLEER. The CDR3 contains 16 residues. After removal of 0 bases from V and 7 bases from J, the junction contained 7 bases not matched to a gene. As DNA, the CDR3 is TGCGCCAGCAGCCAAGAGGGCGGGGGGGTCCTTAATGAGCAGTTCTTC. As protein: CASSQEGGGVLNEQFF.

The rearrangement joins TRBV2 to TRBJ2-1; 10 nucleotides match TRBD1. Germline V gene lookup returns CDR1 SNHLY and CDR2 FYNNEI. The CDR3 contains 15 residues. V lost 10 bases and J lost 6; bases outside the gene matches: 12. The CDR3 loop reads CAILPRDRGPNEQFF. The DNA of the CDR3 is TGTGCCATTTTACCTCGGGACAGGGGTCCCAATGAGCAGTTCTTC.

The chain links TRBV19 to TRBJ2-3, with D uncertain. The CDR3 sequence is 15 residues long. V lost 3 bases to trimming and J lost 1 base, with 11 bases between them. In germline, CDR1 is LNHDA, CDR2 SQIVND (reference sequence). The CDR3 loop reads CASSIADSGTDTQYF. DNA for the CDR3: TGTGCCAGTAGTATCGCTGACTCTGGCACAGATACGCAGTATTTT.

V gene TRBV18 combines with J gene TRBJ1-1; 7 bases match TRBD1. The CDR3 is made up of 18 amino acids. Per germline, CDR1 KGHSH and CDR2 LQKENI. J was trimmed by 4 bases and V by 1 base; bases with no gene match: 15. In DNA form, the CDR3 reads TGTGCCAGCTCACCACTGGCAGGGGACAACCAGGGGGGCACTGAAGCTTTCTTT. Its translation: CASSPLAGDNQGGTEAFF.

The chain couples TRBV28 to TRBJ2-5, with TRBD2 as a possible D gene (5 bases). The CDR3 runs 14 residues. With 6 bases removed from V and 6 bases from J, the gap between germline ends came to 17 bases. The V gene's germline CDR1 is MDHEN and CDR2 SYDVKM. The DNA for the CDR3 is TGTGCCAGCAGCCTCAGCGAGGGATTAAAGACCCAGTACTTC. Protein: CASSLSEGLKTQYF.

This chain joins TRBV6-7 and TRBJ2-1; D is perhaps TRBD1 (6 bases). TRBV6-7 is treated as an ORF (open reading frame) with a function not yet certain. Trimming cost V 6 bases and J 6 bases, with 15 bases left between them. CDR3 length: 14 amino acids. CDR3 in amino acids: CASRYRVQGNEQFF. DNA for the CDR3: TGTGCCAGCAGATACAGGGTTCAGGGCAATGAGCAGTTCTTC.

This clone was counted a few times. The gene calls are TRBV6-1 and TRBJ2-5, with 7 bases fitting TRBD1. The CDR3 has 14 amino acids. CDR1 and CDR2 from the germline V gene are MNHNS and SASEGT. V lost 5 bases and J lost 2; bases outside the gene matches: 5. CDR3 in amino acids: CASSFGTAQETQYF. In nucleotides, the CDR3 is TGTGCCAGCAGTTTCGGGACAGCACAAGAGACCCAGTACTTC.

The V call is TRBV15, the J call TRBJ2-1; D might be TRBD2 (5 bases). The CDR3 loop spans 14 amino acids. Germline CDR1 is LNHNV and CDR2 is YYDKDF (reference sequence). V was clipped by 0 bases and J by 5 bases, with 8 bases between them. CDR3 bases: TGTGCCACCAGCAGAGATCGGGGTAACAATGAGCAGTTCTTC. Encoded protein: CATSRDRGNNEQFF.

This chain connects TRBV7-9 to TRBJ2-1; the D gene is possibly TRBD1 (5 bases). Germline lookup yields CDR1 SEHNR and CDR2 FQNEAQ (reference sequence). The V and J ends lost 3 bases and 0 bases respectively, with 6 bases between them. This CDR3 is 14 amino acids long. CDR3 DNA: TGTGCCAGCAGCTTGACAGCCTCCTACAATGAGCAGTTCTTC. Its translation: CASSLTASYNEQFF.

CDR3 residues: CAISETQGSTDTQYF. DNA of the CDR3: TGTGCCATCAGTGAGACACAGGGGAGCACAGATACGCAGTATTTT. The V and J genes are TRBV10-3 and TRBJ2-3; TRBD1 aligns across 7 bases. The length of the CDR3 is 15 residues. Germline assignment: CDR1 ENHRY and CDR2 SYGVKD. J lost 0 bases, V lost 2 bases, and 2 bases had no gene match.